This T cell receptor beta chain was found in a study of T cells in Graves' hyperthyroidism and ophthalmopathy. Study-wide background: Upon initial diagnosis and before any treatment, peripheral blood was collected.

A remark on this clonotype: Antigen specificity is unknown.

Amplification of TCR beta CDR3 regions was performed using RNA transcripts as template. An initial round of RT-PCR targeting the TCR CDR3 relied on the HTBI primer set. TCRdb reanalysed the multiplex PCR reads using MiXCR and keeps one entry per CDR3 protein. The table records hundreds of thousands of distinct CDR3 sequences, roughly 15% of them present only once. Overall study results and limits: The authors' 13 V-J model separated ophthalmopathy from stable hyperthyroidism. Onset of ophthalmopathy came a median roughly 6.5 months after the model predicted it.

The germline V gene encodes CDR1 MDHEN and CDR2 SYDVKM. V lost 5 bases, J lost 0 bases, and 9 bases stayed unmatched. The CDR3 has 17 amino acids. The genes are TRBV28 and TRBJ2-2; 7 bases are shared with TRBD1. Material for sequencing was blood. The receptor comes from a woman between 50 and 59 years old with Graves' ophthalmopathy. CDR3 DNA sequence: TGTGCCAGCAGTCCAAAGCCGGGACAGCCGAACACCGGGGAGCTGTTTTTT. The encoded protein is CASSPKPGQPNTGELFF. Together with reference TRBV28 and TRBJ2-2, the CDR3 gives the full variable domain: DVKVTQSSRYLVKRTGEKVFLECVQDMDHENMFWYRQDPGLGLRLIYFSYDVKMKEKGDIPEGYSVSREKKERFSLILESASTNQTSMYLCASSPKPGQPNTGELFFGEGSRLTVL.